This T cell receptor (beta chain) was identified during a study of Graves' ophthalmopathy and Graves' hyperthyroidism. This clonotype was observed many times. The sequenced template was RNA, covering the TCR beta CDR3 region. HTBI-primed RT-PCR formed the first round, and a multiplex PCR formed the second. TCRdb itself ran the multiplex PCR reads through MiXCR, one entry per CDR3 protein. The sample consists of about 340,000 distinct CDR3 sequences, 15% to 20% of them appearing once. The CDR3 has 15 residues. CDR1 is MNHEY and CDR2 is SVGEGT in the germline V gene. With 5 bases clipped from V and 3 bases from J, the junction kept 10 bases outside the gene matches.

This rearrangement joins TRBV6-2 or TRBV6-3 to TRBJ2-7; 7 bases line up with TRBD1. The sequence was collected from an adult man with Graves' ophthalmopathy. Specimen: peripheral blood. The chain's CDR3 is CASSQLTGTGYEQYF. The CDR3, as DNA: TGTGCCAGCAGTCAATTGACAGGGACGGGCTACGAGCAGTACTTC.